This T cell receptor (beta chain) was profiled in a study of CD8 T cells in Susac syndrome. Regarding this clonotype: Compared with germline, one end of the junction differs, possibly owing to a read error.

Per germline, CDR1 SEHNR and CDR2 FQNEAQ (reference sequence). The CDR3 extends over 17 amino acids. Random hexamers were used to reverse transcribe the RNA input (about 0.5 to 1 ug). TCRdb analysed the immunoSEQ multiplex PCR reads with MiXCR anew, one entry per CDR3 protein. The sample contains about 440,000 distinct CDR3 sequences, approximately 85% of which appear only once. This receptor was obtained from a human donor with multiple sclerosis. The sequencing sample was made of CD8+ T cells from PBMCs. The chain combines TRBV7-9 with TRBJ2-5; TRBD2 matches 7 bases. The CDR3 sequence: CASSPPGSGITQGTQYF. CDR3 DNA: TGTGCCAGCAGCCCCCCGGGGAGCGGGATAACCCAAGGGACCCAGTACTTC.